This passage covers 20 T cell receptor beta chains from one sample sequenced in a study of T-cell reconstitution after alpha-beta-depleted transplantation in children. Preparation of the TCRbeta library was carried out with unique molecular identifiers. TCRdb reprocessed the PCR reads with MiXCR, giving one entry per CDR3 protein. This table has a few hundred thousand distinct CDR3 sequences, 25% to 30% appearing once. The sequences come from PBMCs, collected before TCRalphabeta/CD19-depleted stem cell transplant. These TCRs come from a boy under three years old with Wiskott-Aldrich syndrome, due to receive a stem cell transplant.

Note on this clonotype: At one end, the junction sequence differs from germline, possibly due to a read error. The chain links TRBV28 to TRBJ2-1; 10 positions match TRBD2. CDR3 length equals 13 residues. Germline V lookup: CDR1 MDHEN, CDR2 SYDVKM. The CDR3, as DNA: TGTGCCAGCAGGGGGAGCGGGAGGGCCAACAAGGGCTTC. Its protein product is CASRGSGRANKGF.

The V call is TRBV5-1, the J call TRBJ2-7; 7 nucleotides line up with TRBD1. This CDR3 has 15 residues. With 0 bases clipped from V and 2 bases from J, the junction kept 5 bases outside the gene matches. Germline CDR1 reads SGHRS; CDR2 reads YFSETQ. Here the CDR3 DNA reads TGCGCCAGCAGCTTGGGTAGGGGGCGGACCTACGAGCAGTACTTC. Translating it yields CASSLGRGRTYEQYF.

The chain joins TRBV6-2 or TRBV6-3 to TRBJ2-6; 9 bases fit TRBD1. The CDR3 consists of 17 residues. V shed 6 bases and J 0 bases; nucleotides not matched to a gene: 6. CDR1 and CDR2 from the germline V gene are MNHEY and SVGEGT. The CDR3 region is CASRSGTGLSGANVLTF. CDR3 in DNA: TGTGCCAGCAGATCCGGGACAGGGCTCTCTGGGGCCAACGTCCTGACTTTC.

The genes are TRBV5-1 and TRBJ1-1; D is unresolved. V lost 0 bases, J lost 5 bases, and 17 bases lay in between. Germline-derived CDR1 and CDR2 are SGHRS and YFSETQ. This CDR3 contains 16 residues. DNA of the CDR3: TGCGCCAGCAGCTTGGGCCTTCCTTCCGGGCGGACTGAAGCTTTCTTT. Translation gives CASSLGLPSGRTEAFF.

This clonotype was counted a few times. The J gene is TRBJ1-1, the V gene TRBV29-1, with a weak D call TRBD1 (5 bases). V was pared by 6 bases and J by 4 bases, with 15 bases between. The CDR3 runs to 13 residues. Germline V gene sequence: CDR1 SQVTM, CDR2 ANQGSEA. CDR3 protein: CSVGLGQATEAFF. In DNA, the CDR3 is TGCAGCGTGGGCTTAGGACAAGCCACTGAAGCTTTCTTT.

The chain links TRBV9 to TRBJ1-3; D remains ambiguous. This CDR3 comprises 12 residues. V gave up 4 bases and J gave up 4 bases, with 6 bases separating them. Per germline, CDR1 SGDLS and CDR2 YYNGEE. The DNA for the CDR3 is TGTGCCAGCAGCTTACCCGGAAACACCATATATTTT. Protein: CASSLPGNTIYF.

Only a few counts were recorded for this clonotype. V usage is TRBV10-3 and J usage is TRBJ2-1; unclear D gene. The CDR3 covers 15 residues. Trimming took off 3 bases at V and 1 base at J, with 10 bases between the two ends. Looked up from germline, CDR1 is ENHRY and CDR2 is SYGVKD. The CDR3 DNA reads as TGTGCCATCAGTGAAAGGTTGGGGTCCTACAATGAGCAGTTCTTC. It codes for CAISERLGSYNEQFF.

The chain joins TRBV30 to TRBJ1-6; TRBD1 aligns across 12 bases. J gave up 7 bases and V 3 bases, and 10 bases lay outside the gene matches. This CDR3 is built from 17 residues. The germline V gene encodes CDR1 GTSNPN and CDR2 SVGIG (reference sequence). CDR3 amino acids: CAWSPLGTGGRNSPLHF. DNA of the CDR3: TGTGCCTGGAGCCCACTCGGGACAGGGGGCAGAAATTCACCCCTCCACTTT.

The sample holds a few counts of this clonotype. The gene calls are TRBV7-2 and TRBJ2-3; 10 bases are shared with TRBD1. After removal of 2 bases from V and 3 bases from J, the junction contained 5 bases not matched to a gene. The CDR3 consists of 16 residues. The germline CDR1 and CDR2 sequences are SGHTA and FQGNSA. In DNA form, the CDR3 reads TGTGCCAGCAGCTTATCTCCGGGACAGGGGACAGATACGCAGTATTTT. Its protein product is CASSLSPGQGTDTQYF.

CDR3 coding DNA: TGTGCCAGCAGCCGGGAATCCAGTGAGACCCAGTACTTC. Translated, it gives CASSRESSETQYF. The chain has TRBV5-5 and TRBJ2-5; TRBD2 might be the D (5 bases). Trimming removed 4 bases from V and 5 bases from J, with 12 bases in between. The V gene's germline CDR1 is SGHKS and CDR2 YYEKEE (reference sequence). The CDR3 is 13 residues long.

The chain couples TRBV3-1 to TRBJ1-3, with D hard to call. This CDR3 comprises 13 residues. Trimming took 1 base from V and 6 from J, leaving 7 bases between them. CDR1 is LGHDT and CDR2 is YNNKEL in the germline V gene (reference sequence). CDR3 DNA: TGTGCCAGCAGCCAAGGGACGGAAAACACCATATATTTT. This encodes CASSQGTENTIYF. The full variable domain, rest sourced from reference TRBV3-1 and TRBJ1-3, is DTAVSQTPKYLVTQMGNDKSIKCEQNLGHDTMYWYKQDSKKFLKIMFSYNNKELIINETVPNRFSPKSPDKAHLNLHINSLELGDSAVYFCASSQGTENTIYFGEGSWLTVV.

This clonotype was counted only a few times. This sequence joins TRBV7-6 and TRBJ1-1, with D possibly TRBD1 on 5 matching bases. CDR1 is SGHVS, CDR2 FNYEAQ, per germline. The CDR3 runs to 16 residues. V was cut by 1 base and J by 6 bases, with 18 bases left in between. Written as DNA, the CDR3 is TGTGCCAGCAGCTTAGTAGCTTTTGGGGGATTTGCTGAAGCTTTCTTT. This codes for CASSLVAFGGFAEAFF.

This clonotype has just a few counts. The gene calls are TRBV29-1 and TRBJ2-7; 7 nucleotides match TRBD1. The CDR3 totals 12 residues. The germline gives CDR1 SQVTM, CDR2 ANQGSEA. V trimming: 7 bases; J trimming: 3 bases; junction bases outside the gene matches: 6. For the CDR3, the DNA is TGCAGCGCTACACGGACAGGCTACGAGCAGTACTTC. It yields the protein CSATRTGYEQYF.

This clonotype was picked up a small number of times. This rearrangement joins TRBV10-2 to TRBJ2-3; tentative D call: TRBD2 (6 bases). This CDR3 is built from 11 residues. The V end lost 8 bases, the J end lost 5 bases, and 8 bases lay between the germline ends. CDR1 is WSHSY, CDR2 SAAADI, per germline. The CDR3 region is CASLGRDTQYF. DNA of the CDR3: TGCGCCAGCCTCGGGAGAGATACGCAGTATTTT.

This sequence joins TRBV5-1 and TRBJ2-5, with a tentative D call TRBD2 (5 bases). This CDR3 has 16 amino acids. The V gene's germline CDR1 is SGHRS and CDR2 YFSETQ. V lost 0 bases and J 3 bases, leaving 15 bases between the germline ends. The DNA for the CDR3 is TGCGCCAGCAGCTTGGTGGCGGGCCCCCAGGAAGAGACCCAGTACTTC. This encodes CASSLVAGPQEETQYF.

This chain joins TRBV7-2 and TRBJ1-5; 12 nucleotides align to TRBD1. The germline CDR1 and CDR2 sequences are SGHTA and FQGNSA. This CDR3 has 21 amino acids. Losses at the gene ends were 5 bases for V and 3 bases for J; bases not matched to a gene: 20. The CDR3 DNA sequence: TGTGCCAGCAGCGCAGAATTAGGGTACGGGACAGGGGGCCTTCCCAATCAGCCCCAGCATTTT. Translation: CASSAELGYGTGGLPNQPQHF.

V is TRBV12-3 or TRBV12-4 and J is TRBJ2-1, with D possibly TRBD2 on 5 matching bases. Trimming removed 1 base from V and 5 bases from J, with 12 bases in between. The CDR3 runs 15 residues. CDR3 loop: CASSLEDSRNNEQFF. The CDR3 nucleotides are TGTGCCAGCAGTTTAGAGGACTCGCGAAACAATGAGCAGTTCTTC.

V gene TRBV28 combines with J gene TRBJ1-2; no firm D call. CDR3 size: 13 residues. Trimming removed 2 bases from V and 7 bases from J, with 11 bases in between. From germline, CDR1 is MDHEN and CDR2 SYDVKM. The CDR3 reads CASSLRQRTGYTF. The CDR3 nucleotides read TGTGCCAGCAGTTTAAGGCAGAGGACTGGCTACACCTTC.

This chain connects TRBV28 to TRBJ2-1; TRBD2 is a possible D gene (5 bases). Trimming pared 2 bases from V and 6 bases from J, leaving 8 bases between. The CDR3 sequence is 13 residues long. The germline V gene encodes CDR1 MDHEN and CDR2 SYDVKM. The CDR3 reads CASSLDGLNEQFF. DNA for the CDR3: TGTGCCAGCAGTTTAGATGGACTCAATGAGCAGTTCTTC. Combining the CDR3 with reference TRBV28 and TRBJ2-1 gives the whole variable domain DVKVTQSSRYLVKRTGEKVFLECVQDMDHENMFWYRQDPGLGLRLIYFSYDVKMKEKGDIPEGYSVSREKKERFSLILESASTNQTSMYLCASSLDGLNEQFFGPGTRLTVL.

The V call is TRBV28, the J call TRBJ1-1, with D tentatively TRBD1 (5 bases). Trimming removed 6 bases from V and 6 bases from J, with 11 bases in between. In germline, CDR1 is MDHEN, CDR2 SYDVKM. The CDR3 has 12 amino acids. The CDR3 nucleotides are TGTGCCAGCAGAATTCAGGGCTCTGAAGCTTTCTTT. Its protein product is CASRIQGSEAFF.